The sequence of this T cell receptor (beta chain) was determined in a study of CD8+ T cells in alopecia areata. Study-wide findings and caveats: For patients receiving tofacitinib, scalp clonality and expanded CD8+ clones among the top 100 significantly decreased.

The V gene end was trimmed by 11 bases and the J gene end by 3 bases; junction bases not matched to a gene: 3. CDR3 size: 12 residues. Per germline, CDR1 SGHTA and CDR2 FQGTGA. The authors extracted RNA and reverse transcribed it into cDNA as the sequencing template. The protocol was immunoSEQ multiplex PCR, while the TCRdb copy is restricted to in-frame clones and leaves out a portion. The table has around 270,000 clones, 58% seen once. As for treatment: oral pan-JAK inhibitor, 5-10 mg twice daily. Sorting separated CD4+ and CD8+ T cells out of PBMCs. In its sample, this clone was seen a few times. The target antigen is unknown.

The sample consisted of CD4+ T cells sorted from blood, taken at week 24, from a patient treated with tofacitinib. The chain recombines TRBV7-3 with TRBJ2-3; 9 nucleotides match TRBD2. This TCR came from a human donor with alopecia areata. The CDR3 is CASSGDTDTQYF. CDR3 nucleotide sequence: TGTGCCTCTAGCGGGGATACAGATACGCAGTATTTT.